This T cell receptor beta chain was found in a study of cytomegalovirus exposure and HLA in healthy donors. Points from the study as a whole: There were approximately 150 TCR beta chains listed as cytomegalovirus-associated.

Germline lookup yields CDR1 LNHDA and CDR2 SQIVND (reference sequence). V lost 3 bases and J 7 bases, leaving 14 bases between the germline ends. The CDR3 runs to 14 residues. Sequencing used immunoSEQ multiplex PCR; TCRdb keeps in-frame clones, though not all of them. The table has 130,000 or so clones, 85% to 90% seen once. About this clone: Its antigen is not identified.

Sequencing input: PBMCs. The receptor's source is a woman in her thirties in good health and CMV-seronegative. The J gene is TRBJ2-3, the V gene TRBV19; a weak D match, TRBD2 (6 bases). The chain's CDR3 is CASSISGLVNTQYF. CDR3 nucleotide sequence: TGTGCCAGTAGTATTAGCGGCCTGGTAAATACGCAGTATTTT.